This TCR beta chain appears in the sequencing data of a study of T cell clonotyping in hematopoietic cell transplantation. General study points: Recipient TCR diversity dropped after transplant; expanded clonotypes rose from day 30 to 180.

Points on this clone: The antigen remains undetermined.

From germline, CDR1 is SGHRS and CDR2 YFSETQ. This CDR3 contains 17 residues. The V gene lost 1 base and the J gene lost 0 bases, with 14 bases spanning the gap. The assay was immunoSEQ multiplex PCR, and TCRdb's table has in-frame clones only and misses some. Of around 2,000 clones in the sample, 92% were seen once. Recipients were bled about 28 days pretransplant and at posttransplant days 30, 100, 180. Sequencing used peripheral blood mononuclear cells, obtained 30 days after allogeneic stem cell transplant. The clonotype was recovered from a female patient aged 50 to 60 who had an allogeneic stem cell transplant from a related donor, so the T cells may come from the graft donor. Some clones in this sample may be carry-over from other donors' samples. The chain is built from TRBV5-1 and TRBJ2-1, with D perhaps assigned TRBD1 or TRBD2 (6 bases each). This CDR3 is CASSLLWGASSYNEQFF. DNA of the CDR3: TGCGCCAGCAGCTTGCTATGGGGGGCAAGCTCCTACAATGAGCAGTTCTTC.